Following are 31 T cell receptor beta chains from one sample sequenced in a study of cytomegalovirus exposure and HLA in healthy donors. PCR employed 60 Vbeta and 13 Jbeta primers. Measured with immunoSEQ multiplex PCR; TCRdb has only the in-frame clones, and not every one. The data show around 55,000 clones, over 55% seen once. Material for sequencing was PBMCs. Every receptor here comes from a man in his forties in good health and CMV-seropositive.

In DNA form, the CDR3 reads TGTGCCAGCAGCGAGCCATATAATTCACCCCTCCACTTT. The encoded protein is CASSEPYNSPLHF. The chain carries TRBV5-4 and TRBJ1-6; D unresolved. The V end lost 4 bases, the J end lost 4 bases, and 6 bases lay between the germline ends. Germline CDR1 is SGHNT and CDR2 is YYREEE (reference sequence). The CDR3 spans 13 residues.

This rearrangement joins TRBV11-2 to TRBJ1-5; D is perhaps TRBD1 (6 bases). V gave up 5 bases and J gave up 1 base, with 15 bases separating them. CDR1 is SGHAT, CDR2 FQNNGV, per germline. This CDR3 comprises 16 residues. CDR3 coding DNA: TGTGCCAGCAGCGGGGGGGGACATCAGAGCAATCAGCCCCAGCATTTT. This codes for CASSGGGHQSNQPQHF.

This clone showed up just once. The chain is built from TRBV18 and TRBJ2-7; 7 bases match TRBD1. The germline V gene has CDR1 KGHSH and CDR2 LQKENI. CDR3 length: 15 amino acids. The trim removed 3 bases at V and 4 bases at J, leaving 9 bases unmatched. CDR3 bases: TGTGCCAGCTCACCTTCAGGGGGTAGGAGGTACGAGCAGTACTTC. Translated, it gives CASSPSGGRRYEQYF.

The chain links TRBV25-1 to TRBJ1-5; no clear D. The V gene's germline CDR1 is MGHDK and CDR2 SYGVNS. Deletions cut 3 bases from V and 8 bases from J, with 14 bases between. The CDR3 covers 14 residues. The CDR3 reads CASSDSLGWEPQHF. Written as DNA, the CDR3 is TGTGCCAGCAGTGATTCACTGGGCTGGGAGCCCCAGCATTTT.

The chain carries TRBV25-1 and TRBJ1-6, with TRBD1 matching over 10 bases. The CDR3 extends over 15 amino acids. J gave up 7 bases and V 8 bases, and 8 bases lay outside the gene matches. From germline, CDR1 is MGHDK and CDR2 SYGVNS. The CDR3: CASRAPGQGNSPLHF. The CDR3, as DNA: TGTGCCAGCCGGGCGCCGGGACAGGGGAATTCACCCCTCCACTTT. Filled out from reference TRBV25-1 and TRBJ1-6, the complete variable domain reads EADIYQTPRYLVIGTGKKITLECSQTMGHDKMYWYQQDPGMELHLIHYSYGVNSTEKGDLSSESTVSRIRTEHFPLTLESARPSHTSQYLCASRAPGQGNSPLHFGNGTRLTVT.

The rearrangement uses TRBV29-1 and TRBJ2-3, with TRBD2 matching 9 bases. V was clipped by 5 bases and J by 6 bases; unmatched bases: 9. Germline CDR1 SQVTM, CDR2 ANQGSEA. There are 14 residues in the CDR3. The CDR3 reads CSVRAGGIRDTQYF. The CDR3 DNA follows: TGCAGCGTTCGAGCGGGGGGTATTAGGGATACGCAGTATTTT.

This chain uses TRBV4-3 with TRBJ2-6; 11 positions agree with TRBD1. V lost 4 bases, J lost 2 bases, and 7 bases stayed unmatched. This CDR3 is 18 amino acids long. The V gene's germline CDR1 is LGHNA and CDR2 YSLEER. As DNA, the CDR3 is TGCGCCAGCAGCCGAGGGACAGGGGGGAGGGCTGGGGCCAACGTCCTGACTTTC. Its translation: CASSRGTGGRAGANVLTF.

V is TRBV7-9 and J is TRBJ2-2; 8 bases are a match to TRBD1. In germline, CDR1 is SEHNR, CDR2 FQNEAQ (reference sequence). The CDR3 has 15 residues. The V segment lost 4 bases and the J segment 0 bases; nucleotides outside the gene matches: 1. The CDR3 region has the DNA TGTGCCAGCAGCTGGACAGGGTCGAACACCGGGGAGCTGTTTTTT. Residues: CASSWTGSNTGELFF.

The CDR3 reads CASSQDFWGGQYNEQFF. CDR3 nucleotides: TGCGCCAGCAGCCAAGACTTCTGGGGGGGACAATACAATGAGCAGTTCTTC. The chain carries TRBV4-3 and TRBJ2-1; weak D call: TRBD2 (7 bases). The CDR3 runs to 17 residues. Per the germline V gene, CDR1 is LGHNA and CDR2 is YSLEER. V was pared by 0 bases and J by 4 bases, with 16 bases between.

The chain has TRBV5-1 and TRBJ1-2, with D possibly TRBD1 on 5 matching bases. CDR1 and CDR2 (germline): SGHRS, YFSETQ. The CDR3 extends over 14 amino acids. The V and J ends lost 6 bases and 3 bases respectively, with 15 bases between them. CDR3 DNA: TGCGCCAGCAATCAGCAGGGCTCAGACTATGGCTACACCTTC. This sequence encodes CASNQQGSDYGYTF.

The chain is built from TRBV15 and TRBJ2-5; the D gene is possibly TRBD2 (5 bases). Trimming took off 5 bases at V and 5 bases at J, with 21 bases between the two ends. Germline values: CDR1 LNHNV, CDR2 YYDKDF (reference sequence). This CDR3 has 16 residues. CDR3 sequence: CATSQLSASSSETQYF. The DNA for the CDR3 is TGTGCCACCAGCCAACTTTCGGCTAGCTCTTCGGAGACCCAGTACTTC. Filled out from reference TRBV15 and TRBJ2-5, the complete variable domain reads DAMVIQNPRYQVTQFGKPVTLSCSQTLNHNVMYWYQQKSSQAPKLLFHYYDKDFNNEADTPDNFQSRRPNTSFCFLDIRSPGLGDTAMYLCATSQLSASSSETQYFGPGTRLLVL.

The chain employs TRBV5-1 and TRBJ1-1, with a weak D call TRBD1 (6 bases). Germline V lookup: CDR1 SGHRS, CDR2 YFSETQ. V was pared by 0 bases and J by 5 bases, with 17 bases between. The CDR3 covers 16 residues. CDR3 DNA sequence: TGCGCCAGCAGCTTGGACGGGGGGCTCTCTGGGACTGAAGCTTTCTTT. This encodes CASSLDGGLSGTEAFF. The variable domain in full, completed from reference TRBV5-1 and TRBJ1-1, reads KAGVTQTPRYLIKTRGQQVTLSCSPISGHRSVSWYQQTPGQGLQFLFEYFSETQRNKGNFPGRFSGRQFSNSRSEMNVSTLELGDSALYLCASSLDGGLSGTEAFFGQGTRLTVV.

A few counts support this clone. The rearrangement links TRBV7-6 to TRBJ2-5, with a weak D call TRBD2 (5 bases). The germline gives CDR1 SGHVS, CDR2 FNYEAQ. Trimming removed 5 bases at V and 2 bases at J, with 15 bases between. This CDR3 is 15 amino acids long. DNA for the CDR3: TGTGCCAGCAGCCGAGCTACGTGGAGGCAAGAGACCCAGTACTTC. Protein product: CASSRATWRQETQYF.

V usage is TRBV7-7 and J usage is TRBJ2-5; 7 nucleotides line up with TRBD1. CDR3 length equals 14 residues. The germline gives CDR1 SSHAT, CDR2 FNYEAQ (reference sequence). Trimming cost V 1 base and J 3 bases; bases outside gene matches: 2. The CDR3 bases are TGTGCCAGCAGCTTAGGGCAGGGGGAAGAGACCCAGTACTTC. Translation gives CASSLGQGEETQYF.

The V and J genes are TRBV9 and TRBJ2-3; 12 bases are a match to TRBD2. With 0 bases clipped from V and 6 bases from J, the junction kept 5 bases outside the gene matches. The CDR3 contains 16 residues. Germline assignment: CDR1 SGDLS and CDR2 YYNGEE. The CDR3, as DNA: TGTGCCAGCAGCGTAGGGCTAGCGGGGGGGCATGATACGCAGTATTTT. Amino acid sequence: CASSVGLAGGHDTQYF.

J is TRBJ1-1 and V is TRBV6-6; 9 positions agree with TRBD1. After removal of 8 bases from V and 0 bases from J, the junction contained 7 bases not matched to a gene. There are 15 residues in the CDR3. Germline assignment: CDR1 MNHNY and CDR2 SVGAGI (reference sequence). CDR3 nucleotides: TGTGCCAGCCCTAAACAGGGGGCGGTGAACACTGAAGCTTTCTTT. Protein sequence: CASPKQGAVNTEAFF.

J is TRBJ1-1 and V is TRBV5-1; 7 bases align to TRBD1. J gave up 1 base and V 2 bases, and 5 bases lay outside the gene matches. The CDR3 covers 15 residues. In germline, CDR1 is SGHRS, CDR2 YFSETQ. The CDR3 DNA sequence: TGCGCCAGCAGCTTCCCCGGGACAGCGAACACTGAAGCTTTCTTT. Its translation is CASSFPGTANTEAFF.

This sequence joins TRBV6-5 and TRBJ1-1; TRBD1 aligns across 8 bases. There are 14 residues in the CDR3. Losses at the gene ends were 7 bases for V and 4 bases for J; bases not matched to a gene: 8. From germline, CDR1 is MNHEY and CDR2 SVGAGI. As DNA, the CDR3 is TGTGCCAGCACCGGACAGGGAAGGGCCACTGAAGCTTTCTTT. This gives the protein CASTGQGRATEAFF.

This clone has just one count. The CDR3 region has the DNA TGTGCCAGCAGCTTTCAGGAAAAGACGGCTCTCTCCTACAATGAGCAGTTCTTC. This gives the protein CASSFQEKTALSYNEQFF. This chain connects TRBV5-6 to TRBJ2-1, with unresolved D. Germline V gives CDR1 SGHDT, CDR2 YYEEEE. V was clipped by 2 bases and J by 0 bases, with 18 bases between them. The length of the CDR3 is 18 residues.

This clone turned up a few times. The J gene is TRBJ1-2, the V gene TRBV25-1; D is uncertain. The CDR3 runs 13 residues. Germline V gene data show CDR1 as MGHDK and CDR2 as SYGVNS. With 5 bases removed from V and 6 bases from J, the gap between germline ends came to 13 bases. The CDR3 loop is CASSYASKDGYTF. In DNA form, the CDR3 reads TGTGCCAGCAGTTATGCGTCAAAAGATGGCTACACCTTC.

This chain joins TRBV30 and TRBJ2-1, with D possibly being TRBD2 (5 bases). The CDR3 spans 14 residues. Germline values: CDR1 GTSNPN, CDR2 SVGIG (reference sequence). With 5 bases removed from V and 4 bases from J, the gap between germline ends came to 15 bases. The CDR3 region is CAWGPAAVYNEQFF. The CDR3 region has the DNA TGTGCCTGGGGACCGGCAGCGGTTTACAATGAGCAGTTCTTC.

This clone has only a few counts. The rearrangement uses TRBV2 and TRBJ1-5; a weak D match, TRBD1 (5 bases). The CDR3 totals 13 residues. Germline CDR1 SNHLY, CDR2 FYNNEI. Trimming cost V 11 bases and J 4 bases, with 15 bases left between them. In DNA form, the CDR3 reads TGTGCCTCCTCGGCAGGGATTAATCAGCCCCAGCATTTT. Translation: CASSAGINQPQHF.

The chain is built from TRBV7-9 and TRBJ1-4; 7 nucleotides line up with TRBD1. V lost 3 bases, J lost 6 bases, and 16 bases stayed unmatched. Looked up from germline, CDR1 is SEHNR and CDR2 is FQNEAQ (reference sequence). The CDR3 runs to 18 residues. The CDR3 protein is CASSLGSYRGGQDEKLFF. The CDR3 DNA follows: TGTGCCAGCAGCTTGGGGTCATACAGGGGCGGGCAGGATGAAAAACTGTTTTTT. The full variable domain, in which reference TRBV7-9 and TRBJ1-4 provide the parts outside the CDR3, is DTGVSQNPRHKITKRGQNVTFRCDPISEHNRLYWYRQTLGQGPEFLTYFQNEAQLEKSRLLSDRFSAERPKGSFSTLEIQRTEQGDSAMYLCASSLGSYRGGQDEKLFFGSGTQLSVL.

Only a few counts were recorded for this clone. The V call is TRBV4-3, the J call TRBJ1-2; D is ambiguous. The V gene's germline CDR1 is LGHNA and CDR2 YSLEER. The V gene lost 0 bases and the J gene lost 4 bases, with 15 bases spanning the gap. This CDR3 has 16 residues. CDR3 in amino acids: CASSQESGSGGYGYTF. As DNA, the CDR3 is TGCGCCAGCAGCCAAGAGTCGGGGTCCGGCGGCTATGGCTACACCTTC.

The chain is built from TRBV4-3 and TRBJ2-3; 9 bases line up with TRBD2. The CDR3 extends over 15 amino acids. Looked up from germline, CDR1 is LGHNA and CDR2 is YSLEER. V lost 3 bases, J lost 4 bases, and 5 bases stayed unmatched. CDR3 DNA sequence: TGCGCCAGCAGCCAGGCCGCGGGGGGGCCAGATACGCAGTATTTT. Its protein is CASSQAAGGPDTQYF.

This clone was picked up a small number of times. The genes are TRBV10-1 and TRBJ2-3; TRBD2 might be the D (6 bases). The germline V and J ends were trimmed by 2 bases and 3 bases, with 12 bases remaining between them. The CDR3 extends over 15 amino acids. The V gene's germline CDR1 is WNHNN and CDR2 SYGVQD (reference sequence). CDR3 region: CASSENAGLTDTQYF. DNA for the CDR3: TGCGCCAGCAGTGAGAATGCGGGGCTGACAGATACGCAGTATTTT.

V gene TRBV19 combines with J gene TRBJ1-2; the D gene is possibly TRBD1 (5 bases). Germline V gene lookup returns CDR1 LNHDA and CDR2 SQIVND (reference sequence). V was pared by 3 bases and J by 8 bases, with 10 bases between. CDR3 size: 12 residues. CDR3 bases: TGTGCCAGTAGTATTGGGGGGAACGGCTACACCTTC. Translation gives CASSIGGNGYTF.

In this sample, this clone turned up a few times. The chain links TRBV5-1 to TRBJ2-1, with 7 bases that match TRBD2. Germline CDR1 and CDR2: SGHRS and YFSETQ. Trimming removed 0 bases from V and 4 bases from J; junction bases left unmatched: 7. This CDR3 has 16 amino acids. The CDR3 nucleotides are TGCGCCAGCAGCTTGGATGGGGGGGATTCATACAATGAGCAGTTCTTC. Its protein is CASSLDGGDSYNEQFF.

The chain carries TRBV4-2 and TRBJ1-4; 8 bases line up with TRBD1. Losses at the gene ends were 0 bases for V and 8 bases for J; bases not matched to a gene: 11. The germline CDR1 and CDR2 sequences are LGHNA and YNFKEQ. The CDR3 consists of 17 residues. The CDR3 is CASSQDLETGVLEKLFF. CDR3 DNA: TGTGCCAGCAGCCAAGATCTTGAGACAGGGGTACTCGAAAAACTGTTTTTT.

The chain employs TRBV6-1 and TRBJ1-2; D is possibly TRBD1 (6 bases). Germline-derived CDR1 and CDR2 are MNHNS and SASEGT. Trimming left V 3 bases short and J 0 bases short, with 14 bases between. The CDR3 has 16 residues. The CDR3: CASSDGQLTANYGYTF. The CDR3 DNA follows: TGTGCCAGCAGTGATGGACAGCTCACCGCTAACTATGGCTACACCTTC.

This chain uses TRBV28 with TRBJ1-4; TRBD1 matches at 10 bases. This CDR3 has 15 amino acids. The germline CDR1 and CDR2 sequences are MDHEN and SYDVKM. J gave up 7 bases and V 7 bases, and 9 bases lay outside the gene matches. The CDR3 DNA reads as TGTGCCAGCACCGCCGACAGGGGGCTAATTGAAAAACTGTTTTTT. Protein: CASTADRGLIEKLFF.